This T cell receptor beta chain emerged from a study of T cell responses to AZD1222 COVID-19 vaccine. General study findings and limits: Vaccination with two AZD1222 doses was followed by a rise in Spike-specific TCR breadth and depth. Only five or six AZD1222 recipients tested seropositive at baseline. A mostly white British donor set with more females was recruited, and clonal diversity was possibly underestimated.

The germline V and J ends were trimmed by 6 bases and 3 bases, with 9 bases remaining between them. CDR1 is SGHTA, CDR2 FQGNSA, per germline. The CDR3 covers 12 residues. Data came from immunoSEQ multiplex PCR; TCRdb stores just in-frame clones and leaves some out. In the table there are about 160,000 clones, 91% of which are singletons. As for this clone: The antigen is unknown.

Here the sequenced sample was peripheral blood, taken on day 0 of AZD1222 vaccination. The TCR was taken from an adult in good health. V gene TRBV7-2 combines with J gene TRBJ2-7; D gene unclear. In nucleotides, the CDR3 is TGTGCCAGCAGTTTTCCGGGCTACGAGCAGTACTTC. As protein: CASSFPGYEQYF.